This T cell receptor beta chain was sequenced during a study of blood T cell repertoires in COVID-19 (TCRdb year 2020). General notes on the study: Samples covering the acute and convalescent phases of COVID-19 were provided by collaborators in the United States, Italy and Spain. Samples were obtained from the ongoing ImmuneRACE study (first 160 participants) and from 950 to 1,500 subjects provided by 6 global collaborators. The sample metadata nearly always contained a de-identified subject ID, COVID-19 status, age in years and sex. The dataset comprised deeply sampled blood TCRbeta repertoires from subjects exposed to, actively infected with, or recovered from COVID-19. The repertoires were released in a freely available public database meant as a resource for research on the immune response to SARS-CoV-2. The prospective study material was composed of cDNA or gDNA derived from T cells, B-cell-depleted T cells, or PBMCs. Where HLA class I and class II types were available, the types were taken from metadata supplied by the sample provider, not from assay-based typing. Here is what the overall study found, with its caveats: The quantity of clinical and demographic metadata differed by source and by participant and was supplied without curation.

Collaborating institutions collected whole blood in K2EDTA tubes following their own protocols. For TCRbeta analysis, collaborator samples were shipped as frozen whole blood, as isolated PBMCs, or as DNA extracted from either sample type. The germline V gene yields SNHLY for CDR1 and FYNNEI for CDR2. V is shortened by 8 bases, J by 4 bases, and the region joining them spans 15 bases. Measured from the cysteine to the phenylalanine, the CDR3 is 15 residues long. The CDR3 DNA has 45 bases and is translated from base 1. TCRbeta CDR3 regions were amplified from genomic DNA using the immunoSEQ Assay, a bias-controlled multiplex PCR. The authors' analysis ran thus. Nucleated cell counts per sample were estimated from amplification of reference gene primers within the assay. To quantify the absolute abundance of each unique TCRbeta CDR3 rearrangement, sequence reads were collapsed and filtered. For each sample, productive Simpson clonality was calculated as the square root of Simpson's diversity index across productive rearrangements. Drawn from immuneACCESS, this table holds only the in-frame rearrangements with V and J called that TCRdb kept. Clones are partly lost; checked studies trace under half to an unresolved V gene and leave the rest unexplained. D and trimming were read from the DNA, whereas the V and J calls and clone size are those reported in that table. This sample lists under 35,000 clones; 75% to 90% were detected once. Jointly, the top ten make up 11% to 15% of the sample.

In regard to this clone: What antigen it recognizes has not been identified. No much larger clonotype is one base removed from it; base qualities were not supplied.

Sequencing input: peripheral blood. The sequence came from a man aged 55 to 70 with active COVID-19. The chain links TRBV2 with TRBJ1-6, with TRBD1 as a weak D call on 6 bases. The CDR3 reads CASGGSNLYNSPLHF. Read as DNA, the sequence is TGTGCCAGCGGGGGCAGCAACCTTTATAATTCACCCCTCCACTTT.